This T cell receptor beta chain emerged from a study of cytomegalovirus exposure and HLA in healthy donors. About the research overall: The 130 or so validation repertoires and the approximately 630 first-cohort repertoires shared a platform, a later analysis reported.

Study-wide findings and caveats: A few CMV-associated chains were confirmed in vitro to be specific for CMV antigens.

The CDR3 totals 15 residues. V lost 2 bases to trimming and J lost 4 bases; unmatched junction nucleotides: 7. Germline CDR1 MDHEN, CDR2 SYDVKM. To note about this clone: Its antigen is undetermined.

Using immunoSEQ multiplex PCR, the repertoire was profiled, and TCRdb retains in-frame clones only, with some absent. The profile covers hundreds of thousands of clones, with about nine tenths appearing a single time and roughly 0.8% taken by the ten largest. Sequenced material: PBMCs. The chain combines TRBV28 with TRBJ2-5; 7 nucleotides line up with TRBD1. The receptor was isolated from a young woman in good health and CMV-seronegative. This CDR3 reads CASSLPDRVGETQYF. CDR3 coding DNA: TGTGCCAGCAGTTTACCCGACAGGGTAGGAGAGACCCAGTACTTC.